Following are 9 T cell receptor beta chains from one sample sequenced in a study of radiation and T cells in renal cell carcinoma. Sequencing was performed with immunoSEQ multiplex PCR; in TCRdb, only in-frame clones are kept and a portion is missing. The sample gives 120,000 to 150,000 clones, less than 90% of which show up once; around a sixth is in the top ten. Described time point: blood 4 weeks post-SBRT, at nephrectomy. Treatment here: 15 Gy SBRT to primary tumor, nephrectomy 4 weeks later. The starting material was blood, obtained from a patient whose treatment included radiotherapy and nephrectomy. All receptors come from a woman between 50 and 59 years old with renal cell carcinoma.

For the CDR3, the DNA is TGTGCCAGCAGCCCGCACGAGATACCTAACTATGGCTACACCTTC. Protein sequence: CASSPHEIPNYGYTF. The chain employs TRBV7-8 and TRBJ1-2; D unresolved. With 5 bases removed from V and 0 bases from J, the gap between germline ends came to 13 bases. The V gene's germline CDR1 is SGHVS and CDR2 FQNEAQ. The length of the CDR3 is 15 residues.

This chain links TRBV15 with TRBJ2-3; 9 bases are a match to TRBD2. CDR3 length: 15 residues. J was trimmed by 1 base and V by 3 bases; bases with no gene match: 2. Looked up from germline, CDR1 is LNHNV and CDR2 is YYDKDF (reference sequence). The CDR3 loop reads CATSSSGGRTDTQYF. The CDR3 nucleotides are TGTGCCACCAGCAGTAGCGGGGGACGCACAGATACGCAGTATTTT. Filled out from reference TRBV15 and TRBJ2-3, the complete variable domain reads DAMVIQNPRYQVTQFGKPVTLSCSQTLNHNVMYWYQQKSSQAPKLLFHYYDKDFNNEADTPDNFQSRRPNTSFCFLDIRSPGLGDTAMYLCATSSSGGRTDTQYFGPGTRLTVL.

The CDR3 spells CASSSIRLANYPDTQYF. In DNA form, the CDR3 reads TGCGCCAGCAGCTCCATCCGACTAGCGAATTATCCAGATACGCAGTATTTT. The chain carries TRBV5-1 and TRBJ2-3; 8 nucleotides line up with TRBD2. The CDR3 runs 17 residues. Germline V lookup: CDR1 SGHRS, CDR2 YFSETQ. V lost 3 bases to trimming and J lost 4 bases; unmatched junction nucleotides: 13. The full variable domain, its missing parts supplied by reference TRBV5-1 and TRBJ2-3, is KAGVTQTPRYLIKTRGQQVTLSCSPISGHRSVSWYQQTPGQGLQFLFEYFSETQRNKGNFPGRFSGRQFSNSRSEMNVSTLELGDSALYLCASSSIRLANYPDTQYFGPGTRLTVL.

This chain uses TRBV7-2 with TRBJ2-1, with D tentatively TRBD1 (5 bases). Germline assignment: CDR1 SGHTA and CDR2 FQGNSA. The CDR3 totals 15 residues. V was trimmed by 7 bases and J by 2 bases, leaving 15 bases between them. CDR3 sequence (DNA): TGTGCCAGCAAGGGGCCGCTAGGGACCTACAATGAGCAGTTCTTC. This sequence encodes CASKGPLGTYNEQFF.

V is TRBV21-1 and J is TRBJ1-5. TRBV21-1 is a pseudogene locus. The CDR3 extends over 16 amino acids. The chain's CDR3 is CASSILGPAGNQPQHF. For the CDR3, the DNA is TGTGCCAGCAGCATCTTAGGCCCCGCGGGCAATCAGCCCCAGCATTTT.

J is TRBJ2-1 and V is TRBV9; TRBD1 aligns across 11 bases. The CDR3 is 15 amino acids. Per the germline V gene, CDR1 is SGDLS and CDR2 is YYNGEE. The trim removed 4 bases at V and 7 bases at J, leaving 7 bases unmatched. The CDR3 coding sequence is TGTGCCAGCAGCACGGGACAGGGGGTTAGGAATGAGCAGTTCTTC. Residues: CASSTGQGVRNEQFF.

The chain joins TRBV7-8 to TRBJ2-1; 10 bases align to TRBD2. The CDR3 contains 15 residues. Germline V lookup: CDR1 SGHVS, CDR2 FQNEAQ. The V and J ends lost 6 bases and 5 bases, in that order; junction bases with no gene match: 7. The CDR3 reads CASSALAGFNNEQFF. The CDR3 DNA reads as TGTGCCAGCAGTGCACTAGCGGGGTTTAACAATGAGCAGTTCTTC.

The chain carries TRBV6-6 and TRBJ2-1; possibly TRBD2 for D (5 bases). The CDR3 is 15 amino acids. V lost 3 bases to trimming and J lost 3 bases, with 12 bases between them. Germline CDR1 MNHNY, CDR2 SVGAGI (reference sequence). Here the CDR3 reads CASSYPEVGYNEQFF. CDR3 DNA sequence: TGTGCCAGCAGTTATCCGGAGGTTGGCTACAATGAGCAGTTCTTC.

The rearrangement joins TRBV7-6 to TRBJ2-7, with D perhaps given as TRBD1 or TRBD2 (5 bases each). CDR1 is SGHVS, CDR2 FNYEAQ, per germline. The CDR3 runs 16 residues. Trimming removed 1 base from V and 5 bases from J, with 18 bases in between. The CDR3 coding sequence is TGTGCCAGCAGCTTAGGGGGTTTACTGCGAGGGGACGAGCAGTACTTC. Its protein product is CASSLGGLLRGDEQYF.